The entry that follows covers one T cell receptor beta chain sequence. The TCR beta CDR3 regions underwent amplification from RNA transcripts. Second-round multiplex PCR came after first-round RT-PCR with HTBI primers. TCRdb reprocessed the multiplex PCR reads via MiXCR and lists one record per CDR3 protein. The sample contains under 350,000 distinct CDR3 sequences, about a sixth of which appear only once. The data originate from a study of Graves' ophthalmopathy and Graves' hyperthyroidism. Looked up from germline, CDR1 is MNHEY and CDR2 is SMNVEV (reference sequence). This CDR3 is 12 amino acids long. The germline V and J ends were trimmed by 10 bases and 10 bases, with 20 bases remaining between them.

This chain connects TRBV27 to TRBJ2-7, with D perhaps TRBD2 (5 bases). Sequenced: peripheral blood. This sequence originates from an adult man with Graves' ophthalmopathy. The CDR3 nucleotides are TGTGCCACCAGCAGAGAATCGGGAATACAGTACTTC. It translates to CATSRESGIQYF.